This is a list of T cell receptor beta chains from one sample in a study of monozygotic twins with cystic fibrosis. Only in-frame clones appear in the TCRdb table, and some are missing; sequencing was by immunoSEQ multiplex PCR. The sample lists roughly 14,000 clones; nearly 99% were seen once. Sequenced: blood. The origin of the receptors is a girl aged 2 to 9 with cystic fibrosis. The CDR3 runs from the conserved cysteine through the conserved F or W. A D gene is named only where the DNA matches it firmly. Clone size is given for some rows only: seen once, a few or many times, or a class if the clone is expanded.

J gene	V gene	CDR3 length	clone size	D gene	CDR3 DNA	CDR3 protein
TRBJ2-5	TRBV10-3	11	.	.	TGTGCCATCCGTTCCGGGGGGACCCAGTACTTC	CAIRSGGTQYF
TRBJ1-1	TRBV5-1	15	.	.	TGCGCCAGCAGCTTAAATCTGGACAGGAACACTGAAGCTTTCTTT	CASSLNLDRNTEAFF
TRBJ2-7	TRBV7-9	16	.	TRBD2	TGTGCCAGCAGCCCATGGGGACTAGCGGACTCCTACGAGCAGTACTTC	CASSPWGLADSYEQYF
TRBJ1-1	TRBV6-5	14	.	TRBD1	TGTGCCAGCTCTCACTGGGACAGTGAAACTGAAGCTTTCTTT	CASSHWDSETEAFF
TRBJ2-7	TRBV27	12	.	.	TGTGCCAGCAGTTTTGGTGGGATAGAGCAGTACTTC	CASSFGGIEQYF
TRBJ2-2	TRBV27	16	once	TRBD1	TGTGCCAGCAGTTTTCGGGACAGGGGTGGTACCGGGGAGCTGTTTTTT	CASSFRDRGGTGELFF
TRBJ1-2	TRBV6-1	14	.	TRBD1	TGTGCCAGCAGTCCTGGAGGGGGCGACTATGGCTACACCTTC	CASSPGGGDYGYTF
TRBJ2-1	TRBV25-1	13	.	.	TGTGCCAGCAGTAGGACTCACCACAATGAGCAGTTCTTC	CASSRTHHNEQFF
TRBJ1-5	TRBV6-6	15	.	TRBD1	TGTGCCAGCAGTTACTCTAACAGGGGCGACCAGCCCCAGCATTTT	CASSYSNRGDQPQHF
TRBJ2-3	TRBV27	13	.	.	TGTGCCAGCAGTTTATCCAGCACAGATACGCAGTATTTT	CASSLSSTDTQYF
TRBJ2-3	TRBV19	13	.	.	TGTGCCAGTAGTCTCCGGGGCACAGATACGCAGTATTTT	CASSLRGTDTQYF
TRBJ2-2	TRBV29-1	11	.	.	TGCAGCGTTGAGAGGCCCGGGGAGCTGTTTTTT	CSVERPGELFF
TRBJ2-1	TRBV5-1	13	.	.	TGCGCCAGCAGCTTGGGGACAGACGATGAGCAGTTCTTC	CASSLGTDDEQFF
TRBJ1-2	TRBV6-5	13	once	.	TGTGCCAGCGGGGCGTACCTTAACTATGGCTACACCTTC	CASGAYLNYGYTF
TRBJ2-1	TRBV7-7	17	.	.	TGTGCTAGCCGCTCACTTGTGTGGGCAGTTTGGAACAATGAGCAGTTCTTC	CASRSLVWAVWNNEQFF
TRBJ2-7	TRBV10-3	16	.	.	TGTGCCATCAGTGGAATCGAGACAGGACTCTCCTACGAGCAGTACTTC	CAISGIETGLSYEQYF
TRBJ1-1	TRBV19	13	.	.	TGTGCCAGTAGTAGTACAGGCGACACTGAAGCTTTCTTT	CASSSTGDTEAFF
TRBJ1-2	TRBV5-1	15	.	.	TGCGCCAGCAGCTTGGTTGGGGACCTTAACTATGGCTACACCTTC	CASSLVGDLNYGYTF
TRBJ2-7	TRBV10-2	12	.	.	TGCGCCAGCAGTGAACAGAGCTACGAGCAGTACTTC	CASSEQSYEQYF
TRBJ2-1	TRBV7-8	13	.	.	TGTGCCAGCAGCCTGGGTCCAGGGAATGAGCAGTTCTTC	CASSLGPGNEQFF
TRBJ1-1	TRBV7-2	13	.	.	TGTGCCAGCAGCTTCCCTAAAGGGGATGGAGCTTTCTTT	CASSFPKGDGAFF
TRBJ2-7	TRBV5-4	14	.	TRBD1	TGTGCCAGCAGCCCAGGACAGGGGGCATACGAGCAGTACTTC	CASSPGQGAYEQYF
TRBJ2-7	TRBV7-2	15	.	TRBD1	TGTGCCAGCAGCCACGGACAGGGCCCCTCCTACGAGCAGTACTTC	CASSHGQGPSYEQYF
TRBJ1-1	TRBV5-4	15	.	TRBD1	TGTGCCAGCAGCCGGGGAACAGGGGCGAACACTGAAGCTTTCTTT	CASSRGTGANTEAFF
TRBJ1-2	TRBV6-1	13	.	.	TGTGCCAGCAGTGAAAGGAGGGGCTATGGCTACACCTTC	CASSERRGYGYTF
TRBJ2-1	TRBV5-1	16	.	.	TGCGCCAGCAGCTTGTTCTTAGTAGCGGATTACAATGAGCAGTTCTTC	CASSLFLVADYNEQFF
TRBJ2-3	TRBV2	16	once	.	TGTGCCAGCAGTGAAACCTCAGCGTGGGACATCGATACGCAGTATTTT	CASSETSAWDIDTQYF
TRBJ2-3	TRBV10-3	18	.	TRBD2	TGTGCCATCAGTGACGCTTATGAGACCAGCGGGACTTCAGATACGCAGTATTTT	CAISDAYETSGTSDTQYF
TRBJ2-7	TRBV7-2	16	.	TRBD2	TGTGCCAGCAGCTCCCGGACTAGCGGGGACTCCTACGAGCAGTACTTC	CASSSRTSGDSYEQYF
TRBJ1-3	TRBV19	15	.	.	TGTGCCAGTAGTGTGGGACGGCGCTCTGGAAACACCATATATTTT	CASSVGRRSGNTIYF
TRBJ2-1	TRBV25-1	15	.	TRBD2	TGTGCCAGCAGTGAGGCGGGGACTAGCGGGAATGAGCAGTTCTTC	CASSEAGTSGNEQFF
TRBJ1-1	TRBV10-3	15	.	TRBD1	TGTGCCATCAGTGAGCGGGGGACAGGGGGAACGGAAGCTTTCTTT	CAISERGTGGTEAFF
TRBJ2-7	TRBV9	12	.	TRBD1	TGTGCCAGCAGCAGGACAGGCTACGAGCAGTACTTC	CASSRTGYEQYF
TRBJ1-1	TRBV5-1	14	.	.	TGCGCCAGCAGCTTCGGGGGAGGGAACACTGAAGCTTTCTTT	CASSFGGGNTEAFF
TRBJ2-3	TRBV7-8	15	.	TRBD2	TGTGCCAGCAGCTTACTCAGCGGGAGGGCAGATACGCAGTATTTT	CASSLLSGRADTQYF
TRBJ1-1	TRBV6-1	11	.	.	TGTGCCAGCAGTGAATGGACTGAAGCTTTCTTT	CASSEWTEAFF
TRBJ1-2	TRBV19	13	.	TRBD1	TGTGCCAGTAGTAAGGCAGGGGGCGGTGGCTACACCTTC	CASSKAGGGGYTF
TRBJ2-7	TRBV10-2	16	.	TRBD2	TGCGCCAGCAACGAACCCATCGCGGGAGGGCCTTGGGAGCAGTACTTC	CASNEPIAGGPWEQYF
TRBJ2-7	TRBV6-1	15	.	TRBD1	TGTGCCAGCAGTGATCCCGGGACAGGGGGCTGGGAGCAGTACTTC	CASSDPGTGGWEQYF
TRBJ2-7	TRBV7-9	12	.	.	TGTGCCAGCAGCTTAGGGTCCTACGAGCAGTACTTC	CASSLGSYEQYF
TRBJ1-1	TRBV6-6	14	.	.	TGTGCCAGCAGCCCCCGGCAGGGGAACACTGAAGCTTTCTTT	CASSPRQGNTEAFF
TRBJ2-7	TRBV29-1	15	.	TRBD2	TGCAGCGTTGTGCCTAGCGGCGCAAGCTCCTACGAGCAGTACTTC	CSVVPSGASSYEQYF
TRBJ2-7	TRBV7-9	15	.	TRBD1	TGTGCCAGCAGCCCCTATCAACAGGGGGTGTACGAGCAGTACTTC	CASSPYQQGVYEQYF
TRBJ2-3	TRBV9	15	.	.	TGTGCCAGCAGCGTAGCTACAGCCACTGGAAATACGCAGTATTTT	CASSVATATGNTQYF
TRBJ2-5	TRBV7-3	13	.	.	TGTGCCAGCGGCCGGGGGGCGCGAGAGACCCAGTACTTC	CASGRGARETQYF
TRBJ2-5	TRBV11-2	18	.	TRBD1	TGTGCCAGCAGCTTAGCCGGACAGGTCCCTAAGTTGTGGGAGACCCAGTACTTC	CASSLAGQVPKLWETQYF
TRBJ1-1	TRBV19	15	.	.	TGTGCCAGTAGTATCCCCGGGGCGCAGGGTCCTGAAGCTTTCTTT	CASSIPGAQGPEAFF
TRBJ2-7	TRBV7-6	15	.	TRBD1	TGTGCCAGCAGCCGAAACCGGGACAGGGGGTTCGAGCAGTACTTC	CASSRNRDRGFEQYF
TRBJ2-2	TRBV10-2	12	.	.	TGCGCCAGCAGGCGAGGGGAAGGGGAGCTGTTTTTT	CASRRGEGELFF
TRBJ1-5	TRBV7-2	17	.	TRBD1	TGTGCCAGCAGCTTAAGGGCAGGGACAGCAGACAATCAGCCCCAGCATTTT	CASSLRAGTADNQPQHF
TRBJ2-5	TRBV7-2	15	.	.	TGTGCCAGCAGCAAGTCCGGGACGGCTCAAGAGACCCAGTACTTC	CASSKSGTAQETQYF
TRBJ2-7	TRBV4-3	15	.	.	TGCGCCAGCAGCCAGGAGCGACAGGCCTCCTACGAGCAGTACTTC	CASSQERQASYEQYF
TRBJ2-5	TRBV5-1	15	.	.	TGCGCCAGCAGCTCCCCCCGGGGTACCCAAGAGACCCAGTACTTC	CASSSPRGTQETQYF
TRBJ1-2	TRBV27	14	.	TRBD1	TGTGCCAGCAGACCCTTACAGGGGAGCTATGGCTACACCTTC	CASRPLQGSYGYTF
TRBJ2-7	TRBV5-6	15	.	TRBD1	TGTGCCAGCAGCTTCAGAAGGACAGGGGGCTACGAGCAGTACTTC	CASSFRRTGGYEQYF
TRBJ1-1	TRBV28	13	.	.	TGTGCCAGCAGTTTGAAAGTGAACACTGAAGCTTTCTTT	CASSLKVNTEAFF
TRBJ2-7	TRBV19	13	.	.	TGTGCCAGTAGTACACGCCACAGGTCCGAGCAGTACTTC	CASSTRHRSEQYF
TRBJ2-7	TRBV7-2	15	.	.	TGTGCCAGCAGCTTAGTGGCGGGAAGGTTGTACGAGCAGTACTTC	CASSLVAGRLYEQYF
TRBJ2-7	TRBV7-9	15	.	.	TGTGCCAGCAGCCCTGGAGCGGACAGCTCCTACGAGCAGTACTTC	CASSPGADSSYEQYF